This T cell receptor beta chain was obtained from a study of read filtering for tumor transcriptome and immune sequencing. Looking at the study overall: Among patients, around 18 were male and 14 female, aged roughly 45 to 90 (mean about 69).

Bone marrow was sampled from every patient at the time of active disease. The study's findings and limits: Compared with RNA-seq, IR-seq gave much higher clonotype depth and reliability.

This library used 300 to 500 ng RNA and molecular barcoded adaptors spanning alpha/delta and beta/gamma chains. TCRdb reanalysed the reads using MiXCR and keeps one entry per CDR3 protein. Of about 39,000 distinct CDR3 sequences in the sample, about 14% were seen once. The CDR3 loop spans 12 amino acids. Germline values: CDR1 SNHLY, CDR2 FYNNEI. This clonotype was counted between two and nine times. Its cognate antigen is unknown. One base away lies a much larger clone, so this may be a sequencing read error. This chain uses TRBV2 with TRBJ1-1, with TRBD1 as a possible D gene (5 bases). This clonotype originated in a donor at least 40 years old with multiple myeloma. The sequenced material came from a population of CD138-negative cells sorted from bone marrow. The CDR3 sequence is CASRQDSPEALF. CDR3 nucleotides: TGTGCCAGCAGACAAGACAGTCCTGAAGCTCTCTTT.